This TCR beta chain was profiled in a study of blood T cells in healthy people across ages. Study observations and caveats: Significant beta diversity loss was already apparent by age approximately 37, declining roughly linearly.

CDR1 and CDR2 (germline): SGHRS, YFSETQ. The CDR3 is made up of 15 amino acids. PCR was performed a second time for 7 to 11 cycles using a sample-barcoded 5' primer and a J-beta primer mix. A template-switch adaptor containing 12 random nucleotides labeled each cDNA molecule. TCRdb redid the calling of the 5' RACE reads with MiXCR, one entry per CDR3 protein. The repertoire holds some 710,000 distinct CDR3 sequences, with 35% to 60% as singletons. On this clonotype itself: Antigen unknown. An end of the junction differs from the germline gene, which may be a read error.

The V call is TRBV5-1, the J call TRBJ2-7; 9 nucleotides line up with TRBD1. The clonotype comes from a man of 80 years or more in good health. Sequencing was carried out using blood. In DNA form, the CDR3 reads TGCACCAGCAGCTTGCAGGGACAGGGTTTCTACGAGCAGTACTTC. This sequence encodes CTSSLQGQGFYEQYF.